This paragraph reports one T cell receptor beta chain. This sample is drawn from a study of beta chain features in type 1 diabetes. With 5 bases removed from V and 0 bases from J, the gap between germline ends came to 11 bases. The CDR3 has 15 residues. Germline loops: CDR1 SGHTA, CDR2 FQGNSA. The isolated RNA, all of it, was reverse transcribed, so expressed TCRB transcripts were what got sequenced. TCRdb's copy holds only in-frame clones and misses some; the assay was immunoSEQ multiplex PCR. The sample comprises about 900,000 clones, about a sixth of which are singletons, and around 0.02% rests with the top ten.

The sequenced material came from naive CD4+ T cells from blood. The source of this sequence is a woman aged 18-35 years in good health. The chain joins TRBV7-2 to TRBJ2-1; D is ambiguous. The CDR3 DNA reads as TGTGCCAGCAGCGCCCGACTGAGCTCCTACAATGAGCAGTTCTTC. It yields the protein CASSARLSSYNEQFF.